Presented here are 3 T cell receptor beta chains from one specimen sequenced in a study of T cells after yellow fever vaccination. Via MiXCR, TCRdb re-called the 5' RACE reads, giving one row per CDR3 protein. The sample shows around 360,000 distinct CDR3 sequences, 9.5% to 13% of them seen only once. This specimen consisted of PBMCs, obtained on the day of the first yellow fever vaccination. Receptors were obtained from a man younger than 35 who received the YFV17D yellow fever vaccine.

This clonotype showed up many times. This chain connects TRBV20-1 to TRBJ1-2; 7 bases are a match to TRBD1. The V segment lost 1 base and the J segment 6 bases; nucleotides outside the gene matches: 5. Per germline, CDR1 DFQATT and CDR2 SNEGSKA (reference sequence). The CDR3 runs to 13 residues. For the CDR3, the DNA is TGCAGTGCTAGAGTGGGGACAGTGAATGGCTACACCTTC. As protein: CSARVGTVNGYTF.

The table lists this clonotype with a few counts. J is TRBJ2-5 and V is TRBV27, with a tentative D call TRBD2 (7 bases). This CDR3 is built from 16 residues. Per germline, CDR1 MNHEY and CDR2 SMNVEV (reference sequence). V was cut by 3 bases and J by 2 bases, with 16 bases left in between. The CDR3 DNA reads as TGTGCCAGCAGTTTTTATAGGGGGGGACGGCAAGAGACCCAGTACTTC. This codes for CASSFYRGGRQETQYF.

The V and J genes are TRBV13 and TRBJ2-5; TRBD1 aligns across 9 bases. V dropped 4 bases and J dropped 5; count of bases not matched to a gene: 8. The CDR3 has 15 amino acids. Germline loops: CDR1 PRHDT, CDR2 FYEKMQ (reference sequence). In nucleotides, the CDR3 is TGTGCCAGCAGCTCGACAGGGGGGATCGAGGAGACCCAGTACTTC. It is translated as CASSSTGGIEETQYF.